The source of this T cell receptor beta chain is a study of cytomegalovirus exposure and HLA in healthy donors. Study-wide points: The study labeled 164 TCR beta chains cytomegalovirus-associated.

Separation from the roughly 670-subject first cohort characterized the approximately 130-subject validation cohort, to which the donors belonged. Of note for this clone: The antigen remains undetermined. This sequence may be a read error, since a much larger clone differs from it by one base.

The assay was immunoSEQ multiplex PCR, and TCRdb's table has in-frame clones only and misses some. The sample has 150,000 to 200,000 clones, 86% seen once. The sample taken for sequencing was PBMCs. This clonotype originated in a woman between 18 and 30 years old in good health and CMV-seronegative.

The CDR3 bases are TGTGCCAGCAGCCAAACAGGGGGAAGATTTTATGGCTACACCTTC. Protein product: CASSQTGGRFYGYTF. The gene calls are TRBV4-2 and TRBJ1-2; 8 nucleotides align to TRBD1. CDR3 length equals 15 residues. V was pared by 2 bases and J by 5 bases, with 7 bases of the junction left unmatched. Per the germline V gene, CDR1 is LGHNA and CDR2 is YNFKEQ.